This T cell receptor beta chain was found in a study of radiation and T cells in renal cell carcinoma. V dropped 0 bases and J dropped 4 bases, with 6 bases sitting between them. Germline V gene sequence: CDR1 SGHTA, CDR2 FQGNSA. The CDR3 extends over 13 amino acids. The time point denotes: blood 4 weeks post-SBRT, at nephrectomy. The treatment was: 15 Gy SBRT to primary tumor, nephrectomy 4 weeks later. Some clones are missing from TCRdb's copy, which holds only in-frame ones; the method was immunoSEQ multiplex PCR. Found here are around 95,000 clones, around 83% of them singletons; the top ten hold approximately 7.7%.

This specimen was blood, taken from a patient whose treatment included radiotherapy and nephrectomy. This receptor was obtained from a man aged 55 to 70 with renal cell carcinoma. The chain employs TRBV7-2 and TRBJ1-2, with D unresolved. CDR3 region: CASSLAAAYGYTF. As DNA, the CDR3 is TGTGCCAGCAGCTTAGCGGCAGCCTATGGCTACACCTTC.